Below, 6 T cell receptor beta chains from the same sample are listed, as sequenced in a study of shared clonotypes between healthy human individuals. This table comes from immunoSEQ multiplex PCR, and its TCRdb copy is limited to in-frame clones, with some not included. This sample has 640,000 or so clones, with around 72% found just once. The sequencing input was memory CD4+ T cells sorted from blood. The subset here: CD45RA-negative fraction. The receptors stem from a woman aged 25 to 39 in good health.

This clone was detected only a few times. The J gene is TRBJ2-2, the V gene TRBV10-1, with D unclear. With 3 bases removed from V and 6 bases from J, the gap between germline ends came to 2 bases. CDR1 is WNHNN and CDR2 is SYGVQD in the germline V gene (reference sequence). This CDR3 contains 11 residues. The CDR3 reads CASSESGELFF. The CDR3 nucleotides are TGCGCCAGCAGTGAATCCGGGGAGCTGTTTTTT.

The V and J genes are TRBV14 and TRBJ2-2; the match to TRBD2 covers 7 bases. CDR3 length: 14 amino acids. Unmatched junction bases numbered 2, after V lost 4 bases and J lost 3 bases. Germline V CDR1 and CDR2: SGHDN, FVKESK. The CDR3 spells CASSRLADTGELFF. The CDR3 coding sequence is TGTGCCAGCAGCCGGCTAGCGGACACCGGGGAGCTGTTTTTT.

This chain connects TRBV18 to TRBJ2-1, with 7 bases fitting TRBD1. With V trimmed by 3 bases and J by 9 bases, 11 bases remained unmatched. Germline lookup yields CDR1 KGHSH and CDR2 LQKENI. The CDR3 length is 15 residues. The CDR3 is CASSPQKQGFGEQFF. The CDR3 DNA reads as TGTGCCAGCTCACCCCAGAAACAGGGGTTCGGTGAGCAGTTCTTC.

This clone has only one observation. This chain uses TRBV28 with TRBJ2-7; weak D call: TRBD2 (6 bases). V lost 3 bases and J lost 4, with 13 bases in between. This CDR3 is built from 14 residues. Germline V lookup: CDR1 MDHEN, CDR2 SYDVKM. The CDR3 reads CASSLAGQLYEQYF. CDR3 nucleotides: TGTGCCAGCAGTTTGGCGGGGCAACTATACGAGCAGTACTTC.

In regard to this clone: Other DNA sequences from this sample encode an identical CDR3 as well. The chain has TRBV14 and TRBJ2-3; 9 bases fit TRBD2. CDR1 is SGHDN and CDR2 is FVKESK in the germline V gene. V shed 2 bases, J shed 1 base, and the junction held 1 base outside the gene matches. The CDR3 has 15 residues. CDR3 DNA sequence: TGTGCCAGCAGCCAACTAGCGGGGCGCACAGATACGCAGTATTTT. This codes for CASSQLAGRTDTQYF.

The V and J genes are TRBV30 and TRBJ2-1; maybe TRBD2 (5 bases). The ends were cut back, 5 bases at V and 5 bases at J, with 13 bases in the middle. Germline CDR1 GTSNPN, CDR2 SVGIG (reference sequence). CDR3 length: 13 amino acids. CDR3 residues: CAWDSGKHNEQFF. The CDR3 nucleotides are TGTGCCTGGGACTCGGGAAAACACAATGAGCAGTTCTTC.